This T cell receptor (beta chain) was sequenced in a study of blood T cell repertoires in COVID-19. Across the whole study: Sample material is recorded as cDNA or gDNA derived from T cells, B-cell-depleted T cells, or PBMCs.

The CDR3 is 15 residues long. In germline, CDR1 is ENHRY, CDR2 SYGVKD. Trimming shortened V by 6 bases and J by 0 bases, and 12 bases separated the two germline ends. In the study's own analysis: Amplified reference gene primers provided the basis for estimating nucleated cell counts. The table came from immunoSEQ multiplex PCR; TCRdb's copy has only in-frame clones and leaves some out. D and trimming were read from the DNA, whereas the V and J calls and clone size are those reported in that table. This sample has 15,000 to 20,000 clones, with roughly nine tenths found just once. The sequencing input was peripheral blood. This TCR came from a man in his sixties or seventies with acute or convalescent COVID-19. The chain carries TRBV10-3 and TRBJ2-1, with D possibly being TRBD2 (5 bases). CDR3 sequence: CAIRQFTSSYNEQFF. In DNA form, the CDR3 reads TGTGCCATCAGACAATTTACTAGCTCCTACAATGAGCAGTTCTTC.